This is a list of T cell receptor beta chains from one sample in a study of shared clonotypes between healthy human individuals. Using immunoSEQ multiplex PCR, the repertoire was profiled, and TCRdb retains in-frame clones only, with some absent. The sample contains about 980,000 clones, roughly 72% of which appear only once. Source material: memory CD4+ T cells sorted from blood. The receptor set was obtained from a man in his late teens or twenties in good health. CDR3s include the opening cysteine and the closing phenylalanine or tryptophan. The D gene is left open where the match is weak. Part of the rows lack a size; the others show once, few, many or a class for expanded clones.

TRBV11-1	once	TRBJ1-2	NA	CASSQNSLEPPGYTF	TGTGCCAGCAGCCAAAACAGCTTGGAGCCCCCTGGCTACACCTTC
TRBV5-1	NA	TRBJ2-1	TRBD1	CASSSLDRGAYNEQFF	TGCGCCAGCAGCTCTCTGGACAGGGGAGCCTACAATGAGCAGTTCTTC
TRBV28	NA	TRBJ1-3	TRBD1	CASIRQGAGNTIYF	TGTGCCAGCATAAGACAGGGCGCTGGAAACACCATATATTTT
TRBV9	NA	TRBJ2-2	NA	CASSVWPRTPTNTGELFF	TGTGCCAGCAGCGTCTGGCCCCGGACCCCTACAAACACCGGGGAGCTGTTTTTT
TRBV21-1	NA	TRBJ1-3	NA	CASSKGGSFGTGYF	TGTGCCAGCAGCAAAGGCGGCTCGTTCGGGACGGGATATTTT
TRBV4-2	NA	TRBJ1-3	NA	CASSLAGGVNTIYF	TGTGCCAGCAGCCTGGCCGGAGGGGTGAACACCATATATTTT
TRBV5-1	NA	TRBJ1-1	NA	CASSRDGGATEAFF	TGCGCCAGCAGCCGAGATGGGGGCGCGACTGAAGCTTTCTTT
TRBV6-9	NA	TRBJ1-6	NA	CASRETVINSPLHF	TGTGCCAGCAGGGAGACAGTGATTAATTCACCCCTCCACTTT
TRBV27	once	TRBJ2-7	NA	CASSDLSARASTYEQYF	TGTGCCAGCAGTGATCTTTCGGCCAGGGCTAGTACGTACGAGCAGTACTTC
TRBV11-2	NA	TRBJ2-2	TRBD2	CASSLPPLAGGWTGELFF	TGTGCCAGCAGCTTACCACCACTAGCGGGGGGATGGACCGGGGAGCTGTTTTTT
TRBV10-3	NA	TRBJ2-7	NA	CAISVKGLDEQYF	TGTGCCATCAGTGTGAAGGGGCTCGACGAGCAGTACTTC
TRBV28	NA	TRBJ1-1	NA	CASTPQGRTEAFF	TGTGCCAGCACCCCTCAGGGTCGCACTGAAGCTTTCTTT
TRBV30	once	TRBJ2-3	NA	CAWSAANTQYF	TGTGCCTGGAGTGCTGCAAATACGCAGTATTTT
TRBV19	NA	TRBJ1-1	NA	CASRGPGYTEAFF	TGTGCCAGTAGGGGCCCAGGGTACACTGAAGCTTTCTTT
TRBV9	NA	TRBJ1-2	NA	CASSVGGRSLGYGYTF	TGTGCCAGCAGCGTAGGGGGCAGGTCCTTAGGCTATGGCTACACCTTC
TRBV11-3	NA	TRBJ2-2	TRBD1	CASSLEKATGRNGELFF	TGTGCCAGCAGCTTAGAGAAAGCGACAGGGAGAAACGGGGAGCTGTTTTTT
TRBV10-2	NA	TRBJ1-6	NA	CASSESKGSNSPLHF	TGCGCCAGCAGTGAGTCAAAGGGGTCAAACTCACCCCTCCACTTT
TRBV11-1	NA	TRBJ2-2	TRBD1	CASSLQGASGELFF	TGTGCCAGCAGCTTGCAGGGGGCCAGCGGGGAGCTGTTTTTT
TRBV11-2	NA	TRBJ2-7	NA	CASSFDGLSSYEQYF	TGTGCCAGCAGCTTCGATGGATTGAGCTCCTACGAGCAGTACTTC
TRBV6-1	NA	TRBJ2-5	TRBD1	CASSSGQVREETQYF	TGTGCCAGCAGTTCGGGACAGGTGAGGGAGGAGACCCAGTACTTC
TRBV6-1	NA	TRBJ1-1	NA	CASSESRRFVFF	TGTGCCAGCAGTGAATCTCGCAGGTTCGTTTTCTTT
TRBV28	NA	TRBJ2-5	NA	CASSLGRPQETQYF	TGTGCCAGCAGTTTAGGCAGGCCCCAAGAGACCCAGTACTTC